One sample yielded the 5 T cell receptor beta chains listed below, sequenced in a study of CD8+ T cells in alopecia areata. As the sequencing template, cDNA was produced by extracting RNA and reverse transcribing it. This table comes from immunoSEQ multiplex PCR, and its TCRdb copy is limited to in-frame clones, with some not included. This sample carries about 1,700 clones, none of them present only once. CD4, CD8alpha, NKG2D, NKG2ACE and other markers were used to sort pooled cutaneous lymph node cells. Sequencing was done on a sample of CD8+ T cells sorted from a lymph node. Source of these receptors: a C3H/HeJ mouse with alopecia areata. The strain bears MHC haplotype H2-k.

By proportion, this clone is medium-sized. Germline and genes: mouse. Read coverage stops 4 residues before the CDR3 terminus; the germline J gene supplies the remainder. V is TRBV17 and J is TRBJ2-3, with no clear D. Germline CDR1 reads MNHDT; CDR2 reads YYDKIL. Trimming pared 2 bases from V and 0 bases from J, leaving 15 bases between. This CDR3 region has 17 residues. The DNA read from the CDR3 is TGTGCTAGCAGTAGATCCTTCTTGGTGACTAGTGCAGAA. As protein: CASSRSFLVTSAE. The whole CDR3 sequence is CASSRSFLVTSAETLYF.

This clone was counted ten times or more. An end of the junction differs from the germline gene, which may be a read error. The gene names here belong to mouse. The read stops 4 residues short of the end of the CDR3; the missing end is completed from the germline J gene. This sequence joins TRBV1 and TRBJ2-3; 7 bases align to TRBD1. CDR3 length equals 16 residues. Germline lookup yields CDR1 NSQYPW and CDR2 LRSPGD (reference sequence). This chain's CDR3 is CTCNAATGVSAETLYF. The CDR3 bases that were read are TGCACCTGCAATGCAGCTACAGGGGTTAGTGCAGAA.

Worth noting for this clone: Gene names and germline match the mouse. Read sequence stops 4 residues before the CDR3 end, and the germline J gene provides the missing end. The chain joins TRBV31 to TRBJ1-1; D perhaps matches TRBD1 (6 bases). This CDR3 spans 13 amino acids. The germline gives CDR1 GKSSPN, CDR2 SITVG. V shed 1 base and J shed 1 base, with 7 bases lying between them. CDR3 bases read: TGTGCCTGGAGTCCCAGGGGGAACACA. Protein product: CAWSPRGNT. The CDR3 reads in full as CAWSPRGNTEVFF.

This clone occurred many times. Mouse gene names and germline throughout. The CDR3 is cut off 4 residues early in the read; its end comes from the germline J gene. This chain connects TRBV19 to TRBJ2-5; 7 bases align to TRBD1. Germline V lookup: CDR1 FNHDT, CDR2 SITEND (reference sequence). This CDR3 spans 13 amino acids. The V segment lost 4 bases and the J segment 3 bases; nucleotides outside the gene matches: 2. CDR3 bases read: TGTGCCAGCAGTCCGGGACAGCAAGAC. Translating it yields CASSPGQQD. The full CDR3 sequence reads CASSPGQQDTQYF.

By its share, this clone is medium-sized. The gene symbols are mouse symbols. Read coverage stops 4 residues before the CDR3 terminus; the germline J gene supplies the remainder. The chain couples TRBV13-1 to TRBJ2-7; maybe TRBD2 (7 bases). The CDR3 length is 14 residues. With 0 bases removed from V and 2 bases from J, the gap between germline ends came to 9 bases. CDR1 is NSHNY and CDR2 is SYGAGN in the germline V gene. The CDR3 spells CASSDAGGPYEQYF. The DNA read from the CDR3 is TGTGCCAGCAGTGATGCTGGGGGCCCCTAT.